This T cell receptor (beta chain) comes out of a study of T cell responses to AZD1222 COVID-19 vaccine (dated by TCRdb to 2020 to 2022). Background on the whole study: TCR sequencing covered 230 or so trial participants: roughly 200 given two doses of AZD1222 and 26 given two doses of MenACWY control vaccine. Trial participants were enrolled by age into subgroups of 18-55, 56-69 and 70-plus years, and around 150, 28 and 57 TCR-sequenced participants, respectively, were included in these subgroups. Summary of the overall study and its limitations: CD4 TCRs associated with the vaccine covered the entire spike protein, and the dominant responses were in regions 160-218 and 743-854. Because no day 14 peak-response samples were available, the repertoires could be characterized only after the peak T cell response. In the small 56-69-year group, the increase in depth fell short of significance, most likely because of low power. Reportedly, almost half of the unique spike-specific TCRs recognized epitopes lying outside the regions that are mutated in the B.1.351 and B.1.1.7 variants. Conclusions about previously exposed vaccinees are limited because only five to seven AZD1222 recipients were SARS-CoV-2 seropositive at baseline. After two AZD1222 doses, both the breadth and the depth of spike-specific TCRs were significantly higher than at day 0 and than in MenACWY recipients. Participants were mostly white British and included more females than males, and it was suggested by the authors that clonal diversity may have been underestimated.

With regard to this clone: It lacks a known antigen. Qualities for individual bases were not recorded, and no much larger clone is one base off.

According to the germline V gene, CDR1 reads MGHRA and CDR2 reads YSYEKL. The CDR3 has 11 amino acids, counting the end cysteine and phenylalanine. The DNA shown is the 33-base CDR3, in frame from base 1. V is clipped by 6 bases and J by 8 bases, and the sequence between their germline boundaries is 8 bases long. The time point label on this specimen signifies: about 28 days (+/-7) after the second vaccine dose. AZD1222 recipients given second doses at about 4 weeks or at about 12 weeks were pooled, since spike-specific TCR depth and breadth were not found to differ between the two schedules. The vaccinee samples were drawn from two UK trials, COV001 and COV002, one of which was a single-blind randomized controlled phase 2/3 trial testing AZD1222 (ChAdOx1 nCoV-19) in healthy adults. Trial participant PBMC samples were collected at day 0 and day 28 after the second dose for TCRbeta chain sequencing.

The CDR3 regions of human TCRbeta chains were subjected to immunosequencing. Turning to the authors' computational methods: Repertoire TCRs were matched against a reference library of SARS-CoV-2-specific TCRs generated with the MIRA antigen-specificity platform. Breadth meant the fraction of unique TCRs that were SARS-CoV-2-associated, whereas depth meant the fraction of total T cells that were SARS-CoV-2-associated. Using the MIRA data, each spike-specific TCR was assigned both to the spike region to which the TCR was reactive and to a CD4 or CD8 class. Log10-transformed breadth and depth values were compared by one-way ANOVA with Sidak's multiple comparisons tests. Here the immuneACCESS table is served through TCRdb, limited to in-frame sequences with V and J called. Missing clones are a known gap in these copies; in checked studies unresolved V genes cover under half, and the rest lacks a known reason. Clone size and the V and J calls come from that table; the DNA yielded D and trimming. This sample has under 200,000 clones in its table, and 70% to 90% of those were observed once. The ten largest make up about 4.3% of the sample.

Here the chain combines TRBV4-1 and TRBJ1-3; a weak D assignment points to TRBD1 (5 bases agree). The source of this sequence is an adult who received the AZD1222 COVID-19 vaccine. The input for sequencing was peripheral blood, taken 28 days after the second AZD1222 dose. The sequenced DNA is TGCGCCAGCAGTCCGGGACACACCATATATTTT. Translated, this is CASSPGHTIYF.